This record concerns one T cell receptor beta chain sequence. Its target is not known. Sequencing used immunoSEQ multiplex PCR; TCRdb keeps in-frame clones, though not all of them. The sample yields fewer than 150,000 clones, roughly 90% seen once. This CDR3 is 13 amino acids long. The V and J ends lost 6 bases and 1 base respectively, with 9 bases between them. The data originate from a study of T cell responses to AZD1222 COVID-19 vaccine. Study background: Pooled in the analysis were second doses at about 4 or about 12 weeks. Whole-study findings and limits: Females made up more of the donors, who were largely white British, and clonal diversity may have come out too low. Seropositive AZD1222 recipients at baseline numbered only five or six. The repertoires were collected only after the peak T cell response.

The sequencing here drew on peripheral blood, taken on day 0 of AZD1222 vaccination. The clonotype originates from an adult in good health. V is TRBV12-3 or TRBV12-4 and J is TRBJ2-5; TRBD1 is a possible D gene (5 bases). The CDR3 nucleotides read TGTGCCAGCAGCTTGACAGCCCAAGAGACCCAGTACTTC. It codes for CASSLTAQETQYF.